The next 13 T cell receptor beta chains were all read from a single sample in a study of T-cell reconstitution after alpha-beta-depleted transplantation in children. Unique molecular identifiers were built into the TCRbeta library. One entry per CDR3 protein results from TCRdb running MiXCR on the PCR reads. This sample yields 200,000 to 250,000 distinct CDR3 sequences, of which about 24% are seen a single time; 4.8% belongs to the top ten. Source: PBMCs, mostly from graft donor cells, taken 360 days after TCRalphabeta/CD19-depleted stem cell transplant. The receptors were sampled from a female patient aged 2-9 years who had a stem cell transplant for congenital amegakaryocytic thrombocytopenia, so the T cells may come from the graft donor.

This clonotype was seen more than once but under ten times. V is TRBV20-1 and J is TRBJ2-3; 7 positions match TRBD2. Looked up from germline, CDR1 is DFQATT and CDR2 is SNEGSKA (reference sequence). V lost 3 bases and J lost 5; bases outside the gene matches: 2. The CDR3 has 12 amino acids. CDR3 in DNA: TGCAGTGCTAGGGCGGGAGTAGATACGCAGTATTTT. Translating it yields CSARAGVDTQYF.

This chain links TRBV4-1 with TRBJ1-3; D call uncertain. Per germline, CDR1 MGHRA and CDR2 YSYEKL. The V end was cut by 3 bases, the J end by 0 bases, with 12 bases between. This CDR3 region has 16 residues. The CDR3: CASSQPKEFSGNTIYF. CDR3 in DNA: TGCGCCAGCAGCCAGCCAAAAGAATTCTCTGGAAACACCATATATTTT.

This clonotype was seen a handful of times. This sequence joins TRBV29-1 and TRBJ2-1; the D is unclear. Trimming took off 8 bases at V and 5 bases at J, with 25 bases between the two ends. Germline values: CDR1 SQVTM, CDR2 ANQGSEA. The CDR3 has 16 amino acids. Here the CDR3 reads CSPTEFGWPEHNEQFF. CDR3 nucleotide sequence: TGCAGCCCGACGGAATTTGGGTGGCCCGAGCACAATGAGCAGTTCTTC.

In its sample, this clonotype was seen a few times. The chain links TRBV21-1 to TRBJ2-7; the table's D call, TRBD1, was not checked against the DNA. TRBV21-1 is flagged as a pseudogene. The CDR3 sequence is 17 residues long. DNA for the CDR3: TGTGCCAGCAGCAAAGAGGGAAGGTGGCTTGTTAGCGACGAGCAGTACTTC. Translating gives CASSKEGRWLVSDEQYF.

A few counts support this clonotype. CDR3 sequence (DNA): TGCAGCGTTGATGGATTCGGGGGAGGTGAAGCTTTCTTT. This codes for CSVDGFGGGEAFF. This rearrangement joins TRBV29-1 to TRBJ1-1, with a tentative D call TRBD1 (5 bases). V was cut by 3 bases and J by 7 bases, with 15 bases left in between. The germline gives CDR1 SQVTM, CDR2 ANQGSEA. The CDR3 covers 13 residues.

V and J are TRBV27 and TRBJ2-1; a possible D gene is TRBD2 (7 bases). The CDR3 contains 17 residues. Trimming stripped 4 bases from V and 4 bases from J, with 20 bases between. Germline V lookup: CDR1 MNHEY, CDR2 SMNVEV (reference sequence). The chain's CDR3 is CASSWRSRGGPYNEQFF. Here the CDR3 DNA reads TGTGCCAGCAGTTGGAGATCAAGGGGGGGGCCTTACAATGAGCAGTTCTTC.

This clonotype was observed a few times. V is TRBV2 and J is TRBJ2-3; 7 nucleotides agree with TRBD1. Germline assignment: CDR1 SNHLY and CDR2 FYNNEI. V lost 11 bases to trimming and J lost 3 bases; unmatched junction nucleotides: 17. This CDR3 is 16 amino acids long. CDR3 protein: CAQRRRGGLRTDTQYF. The CDR3 DNA reads as TGTGCCCAGCGCCGTCGAGGGGGCCTAAGAACAGATACGCAGTATTTT.

This chain uses TRBV20-1 with TRBJ2-1; the D is unclear. From germline, CDR1 is DFQATT and CDR2 SNEGSKA (reference sequence). The V gene lost 0 bases and the J gene lost 5 bases, with 17 bases spanning the gap. The CDR3 consists of 16 residues. CDR3 protein: CSARDYNGWQDNEQFF. DNA of the CDR3: TGCAGTGCTAGAGATTATAATGGGTGGCAAGACAATGAGCAGTTCTTC.

This clonotype appeared a few times. The V and J genes are TRBV7-8 and TRBJ2-3, with D possibly matching TRBD1 (6 bases). This CDR3 is 17 amino acids long. Trimming took off 5 bases at V and 2 bases at J, with 20 bases between the two ends. The germline V gene has CDR1 SGHVS and CDR2 FQNEAQ. For the CDR3, the DNA is TGTGCCAGCAGCGCCAGACTCAAATGGGACAACACAGATACGCAGTATTTT. The encoded protein is CASSARLKWDNTDTQYF.

The genes are TRBV30 and TRBJ2-3; D not resolved. CDR3 length equals 12 residues. Germline V gene lookup returns CDR1 GTSNPN and CDR2 SVGIG (reference sequence). Trimming took off 2 bases at V and 8 bases at J, with 11 bases between the two ends. This chain's CDR3 is CAWSSSPGTQYF. In DNA form, the CDR3 reads TGTGCCTGGAGTTCTTCCCCGGGTACGCAGTATTTT.

This clonotype was observed a handful of times. The V and J genes are TRBV5-1 and TRBJ1-2, with D tentatively TRBD1 (5 bases). Germline V gene data show CDR1 as SGHRS and CDR2 as YFSETQ. The length of the CDR3 is 14 residues. V lost 2 bases, J lost 6 bases, and 14 bases lay in between. In nucleotides, the CDR3 is TGCGCCAGCAGCTTCAGGGTCGGACTTAATGGCTACACCTTC. This codes for CASSFRVGLNGYTF.

This clonotype appeared a few times. The rearrangement uses TRBV25-1 and TRBJ2-7; no clear D. The CDR3 has 11 amino acids. Germline loops: CDR1 MGHDK, CDR2 SYGVNS. V lost 0 bases, J lost 6 bases, and 3 bases lay in between. CDR3 nucleotides: TGTGCCAGCAGTGAATATACCGAGCAGTACTTC. This encodes CASSEYTEQYF.

The V and J genes are TRBV3-1 and TRBJ2-7; 10 bases line up with TRBD2. Germline V gene sequence: CDR1 LGHDT, CDR2 YNNKEL (reference sequence). J gave up 6 bases and V 1 base, and 3 bases lay outside the gene matches. This CDR3 has 14 residues. The CDR3 sequence is CASSQVLAGVEQYF. The DNA of the CDR3 is TGTGCCAGCAGCCAAGTTCTAGCGGGAGTCGAGCAGTACTTC.